The present T cell receptor (beta chain) was sequenced within a study of blood T cell repertoires in COVID-19. About the research overall: Collection of acute and convalescent COVID-19 samples took place in the United States, Italy and Spain. The cDNA or gDNA used as material had been derived from T cells, B-cell-depleted T cells, or PBMCs.

Under the authors' procedure: Researchers report that nucleated cell counts were estimated from reference gene primer amplification. Measured with immunoSEQ multiplex PCR; TCRdb has only the in-frame clones, and not every one. The V and J calls and clone size are taken from that table; D and trimming were inferred from the DNA. The table records 150,000 to 200,000 clones, about 88% of them present only once. This clone appeared a single time. The germline gives CDR1 LNHNV, CDR2 YYDKDF (reference sequence). CDR3 length: 15 amino acids. J lost 7 bases, V lost 5 bases, and 10 bases had no gene match. The rearrangement uses TRBV15 and TRBJ2-3, with 9 bases that match TRBD2. The sequencing sample was made of peripheral blood. This TCR came from a man younger than 35 with acute or convalescent COVID-19. CDR3 DNA: TGTGCCACCAGCCCCTCGGGGCTAGCGGGGAATACGCAGTATTTT. Translation gives CATSPSGLAGNTQYF.